This is a list of T cell receptor beta chains from one sample in a study of cytomegalovirus exposure and HLA in healthy donors. Some clones are missing from TCRdb's copy, which holds only in-frame ones; the method was immunoSEQ multiplex PCR. Found here are under 150,000 clones, 84% of them singletons; the top ten hold approximately 2.6%. The specimen was PBMCs. The receptors here all came from a man in his fifties in good health and CMV-seronegative. CDR3s include the opening cysteine and the closing phenylalanine or tryptophan. Each record gives: clone size, D gene, V gene, J gene, CDR3 protein. A D gene is named only where the DNA matches it firmly. Clone size is shown for a subset of rows, as once, few, many or a class of expanded clone.

>NA|TRBD1|TRBV29-1|TRBJ1-1
CSVRGTGRGPEAFF
>NA|TRBD1|TRBV30|TRBJ1-2
CAWIRTGINYGYTF
>NA|TRBD1|TRBV7-8|TRBJ1-3
CASSFMTGAGNTIYF
>NA|NA|TRBV2|TRBJ1-4
CASSEVGGGYDEKLFF
>NA|TRBD1|TRBV7-9|TRBJ2-7
CASSLLQGGSYEQYF
>NA|NA|TRBV5-6|TRBJ2-1
CASSWIQSSYNEQFF
>NA|NA|TRBV6-5|TRBJ2-5
CASSSDRFETQYF
>NA|NA|TRBV6-1|TRBJ1-2
CASSAVGHTEDYGYTF
>NA|TRBD2|TRBV6-5|TRBJ2-3
CASSYSPSGATDTQYF
>NA|NA|TRBV7-9|TRBJ2-7
CASSRGEGEGEQYF
>NA|NA|TRBV29-1|TRBJ1-1
CSVDGANTEAFF
>NA|TRBD2|TRBV5-1|TRBJ2-1
CASSPTSAAYNEQFF
>NA|NA|TRBV10-3|TRBJ1-2
CAISGQGGGYTF
>once|NA|TRBV11-2|TRBJ1-1
CASSHPQRVAFF
>NA|TRBD1|TRBV6-1|TRBJ1-6
CASTGGTGNNSPLHF
>NA|TRBD1|TRBV5-5|TRBJ2-7
CASSFTGGSDEQYF
>NA|TRBD2|TRBV11-2|TRBJ2-3
CASSLISGGGADTQYF
>NA|NA|TRBV30|TRBJ1-3
CAWSVSGSSGNTIYF
>NA|NA|TRBV5-1|TRBJ2-5
CASSIGGGFETQYF
>NA|TRBD1|TRBV7-8|TRBJ2-5
CASSSHRGRETQYF
>NA|NA|TRBV6-5|TRBJ2-5
CASSYSPGGRETQYF
>NA|NA|TRBV7-8|TRBJ1-2
CASSPGAWDYGYTF